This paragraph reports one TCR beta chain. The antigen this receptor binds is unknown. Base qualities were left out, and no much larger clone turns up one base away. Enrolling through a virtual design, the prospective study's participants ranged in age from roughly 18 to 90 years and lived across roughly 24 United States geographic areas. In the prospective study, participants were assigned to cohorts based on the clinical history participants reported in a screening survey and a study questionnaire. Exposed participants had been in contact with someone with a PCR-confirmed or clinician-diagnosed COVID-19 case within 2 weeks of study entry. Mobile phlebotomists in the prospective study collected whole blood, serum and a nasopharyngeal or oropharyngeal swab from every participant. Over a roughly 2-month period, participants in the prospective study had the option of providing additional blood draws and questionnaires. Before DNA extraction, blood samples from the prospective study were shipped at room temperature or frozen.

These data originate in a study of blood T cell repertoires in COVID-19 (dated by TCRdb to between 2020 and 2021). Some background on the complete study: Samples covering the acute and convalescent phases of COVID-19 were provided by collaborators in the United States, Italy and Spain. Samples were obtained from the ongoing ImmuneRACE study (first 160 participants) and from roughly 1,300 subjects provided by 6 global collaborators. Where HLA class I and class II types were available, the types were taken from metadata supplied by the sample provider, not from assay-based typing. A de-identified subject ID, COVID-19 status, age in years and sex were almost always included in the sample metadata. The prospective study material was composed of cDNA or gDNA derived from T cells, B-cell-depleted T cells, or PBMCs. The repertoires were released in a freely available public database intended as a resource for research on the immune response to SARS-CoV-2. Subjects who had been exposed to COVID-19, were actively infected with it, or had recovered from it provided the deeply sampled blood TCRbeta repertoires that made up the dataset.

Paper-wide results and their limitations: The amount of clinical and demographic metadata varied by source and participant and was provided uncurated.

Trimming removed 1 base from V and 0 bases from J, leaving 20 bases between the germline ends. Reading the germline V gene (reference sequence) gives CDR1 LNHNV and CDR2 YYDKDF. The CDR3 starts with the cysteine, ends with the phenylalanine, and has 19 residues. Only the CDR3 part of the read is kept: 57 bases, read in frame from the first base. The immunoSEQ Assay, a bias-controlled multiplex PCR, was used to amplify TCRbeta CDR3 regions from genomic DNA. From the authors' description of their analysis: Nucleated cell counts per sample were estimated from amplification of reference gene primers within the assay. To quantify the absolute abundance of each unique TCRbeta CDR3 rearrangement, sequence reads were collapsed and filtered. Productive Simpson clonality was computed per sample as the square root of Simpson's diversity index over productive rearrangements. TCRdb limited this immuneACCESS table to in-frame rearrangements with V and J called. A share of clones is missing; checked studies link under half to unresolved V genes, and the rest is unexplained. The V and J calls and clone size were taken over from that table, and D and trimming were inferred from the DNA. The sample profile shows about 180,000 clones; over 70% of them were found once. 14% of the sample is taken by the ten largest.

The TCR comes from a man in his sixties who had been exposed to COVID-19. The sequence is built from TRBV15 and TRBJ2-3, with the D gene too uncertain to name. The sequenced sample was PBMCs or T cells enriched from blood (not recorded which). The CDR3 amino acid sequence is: CATSRAIGGRLTSTDTQYF. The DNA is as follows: TGTGCCACCAGCAGAGCGATCGGTGGGCGCCTCACTAGCACAGATACGCAGTATTTT.